This T cell receptor beta chain derives from a study of T-cell reconstitution after alpha-beta-depleted transplantation in children. Findings and limits, study-wide: The study reportedly traced alpha-beta T cells about two months after transplant to several hundred expanded graft clones. Recipient T cells and thymic progenitors that survived gave rise to the high TCRbeta diversity observed at day 60 in some patients. Hyperexpanded clones declined; after one year, newly produced T cells mostly supplied diversity.

This clonotype appeared once. The antigen is unknown. The ends lost 4 bases at V and 6 bases at J; junction bases unmatched: 6. Germline assignment: CDR1 LGHNA and CDR2 YSLEER. The CDR3 totals 16 residues. TCRbeta library construction was performed incorporating unique molecular identifiers. TCRdb re-derived calls from the PCR reads in MiXCR, one entry per CDR3 protein. The table shows some 95,000 distinct CDR3 sequences, with around a quarter occurring only once. The V gene is TRBV4-3, the J gene TRBJ2-1; 13 bases agree with TRBD2. Sequenced material: PBMCs, taken before TCRalphabeta/CD19-depleted stem cell transplant. This sequence originates from a boy aged 2 to 9 with acute lymphoblastic leukemia, due to receive a stem cell transplant. CDR3 residues: CASSPTSGRAFNEQFF. CDR3 DNA sequence: TGCGCCAGCAGCCCCACTAGCGGGAGGGCATTCAATGAGCAGTTCTTC.